Below, 21 T cell receptor beta chains from the same sample are listed, as sequenced in a study of T cell responses to AZD1222 COVID-19 vaccine. Libraries were prepared by immunoSEQ multiplex PCR; TCRdb keeps only in-frame clonotypes and omits some of them. The profile shows some 140,000 clones, 93% of them singletons. This material consisted of peripheral blood, taken on day 0 of AZD1222 vaccination. The source of these receptors is an adult in good health.

This CDR3 is CASSYVEGLGQPQHF. CDR3 nucleotide sequence: TGTGCCAGCAGTTACGTTGAAGGATTAGGGCAGCCCCAGCATTTT. The rearrangement links TRBV6-6 to TRBJ1-5; D remains ambiguous. The CDR3 runs 15 residues. Trimming cost V 2 bases and J 7 bases, with 15 bases left between them. Germline assignment: CDR1 MNHNY and CDR2 SVGAGI (reference sequence).

The table lists this clone with a count of one. This sequence joins TRBV29-1 and TRBJ1-1; tentative D call: TRBD1 (5 bases). Trimming stripped 2 bases from V and 2 bases from J, with 12 bases between. The CDR3 runs 14 residues. Germline values: CDR1 SQVTM, CDR2 ANQGSEA. The CDR3 DNA reads as TGCAGCGTTGAACTAGGACACGGAAACACTGAAGCTTTCTTT. It specifies CSVELGHGNTEAFF.

This clone turned up a few times. The chain is built from TRBV6-2 or TRBV6-3 and TRBJ2-5; possibly TRBD2 for D (5 bases). This CDR3 contains 13 residues. CDR1 and CDR2 from the germline V gene are MNHEY and SVGEGT. V lost 7 bases and J lost 4, with 13 bases in between. The CDR3 DNA is TGTGCCAGCACTCACTCTGGAGGAGAGACCCAGTACTTC. It encodes CASTHSGGETQYF.

The chain employs TRBV5-1 and TRBJ2-1, with 10 positions matching TRBD1. With 0 bases clipped from V and 8 bases from J, the junction kept 5 bases outside the gene matches. CDR1 is SGHRS and CDR2 is YFSETQ in the germline V gene. There are 15 residues in the CDR3. CDR3 residues: CASSLGGTGDHEQFF. DNA for the CDR3: TGCGCCAGCAGCTTGGGGGGGACAGGGGACCATGAGCAGTTCTTC.

The chain has TRBV24-1 and TRBJ2-3; D not certain. CDR1 is KGHDR, CDR2 SFDVKD, per germline. The CDR3 loop spans 13 amino acids. Trimming cost V 6 bases and J 2 bases, with 8 bases left between them. CDR3 residues: CATSRPNTDTQYF. CDR3 DNA: TGTGCCACCAGTCGACCAAACACAGATACGCAGTATTTT.

This clone turned up a few times. J is TRBJ1-3 and V is TRBV5-4, with D maybe TRBD1 (6 bases). Per the germline V gene, CDR1 is SGHNT and CDR2 is YYREEE (reference sequence). Trimming took off 5 bases at V and 0 bases at J, with 15 bases between the two ends. The CDR3 spans 16 residues. The CDR3 DNA follows: TGTGCCAGCAGTGTAGGCGGGGGGCACTCTGGAAACACCATATATTTT. It translates to CASSVGGGHSGNTIYF.

CDR3 in amino acids: CASRITQGAADTQYF. CDR3 DNA sequence: TGTGCCAGCAGAATTACCCAGGGCGCCGCAGATACGCAGTATTTT. V usage is TRBV6-5 and J usage is TRBJ2-3, with TRBD1 as a possible D gene (5 bases). The CDR3 is 15 amino acids. CDR1 MNHEY and CDR2 SVGAGI come from the germline V gene. V dropped 6 bases and J dropped 4 bases, with 17 bases sitting between them.

This chain connects TRBV7-9 to TRBJ2-1; D uncertain. CDR3 size: 13 residues. CDR1 is SEHNR and CDR2 is FQNEAQ in the germline V gene (reference sequence). Deletions cut 7 bases from V and 2 bases from J, with 9 bases between. The CDR3 coding sequence is TGTGCCAGCACCCCCGACACCTACAATGAGCAGTTCTTC. It specifies CASTPDTYNEQFF.

This chain connects TRBV12-3 or TRBV12-4 to TRBJ1-1; perhaps TRBD1 as D (5 bases). This CDR3 has 12 residues. Trimming shortened V by 1 base and J by 8 bases, and 8 bases separated the two germline ends. The CDR3 loop reads CASSLERTEAFF. CDR3 nucleotides: TGTGCCAGCAGTTTAGAGAGGACAGAAGCTTTCTTT.

The rearrangement uses TRBV7-9 and TRBJ1-2; D might be TRBD1 (5 bases). CDR3 length: 11 amino acids. The germline CDR1 and CDR2 sequences are SEHNR and FQNEAQ (reference sequence). Deletions cut 5 bases from V and 13 bases from J, with 14 bases between. The CDR3 reads CASSPSGGVTF. CDR3 in DNA: TGTGCCAGCAGCCCTTCGGGGGGAGTCACCTTC. Full variable domain (missing parts from reference TRBV7-9 and TRBJ1-2): DTGVSQNPRHKITKRGQNVTFRCDPISEHNRLYWYRQTLGQGPEFLTYFQNEAQLEKSRLLSDRFSAERPKGSFSTLEIQRTEQGDSAMYLCASSPSGGVTFGSGTRLTVV.

The chain has TRBV5-1 and TRBJ2-1, with 9 bases aligning to TRBD1. Trimming removed 4 bases from V and 3 bases from J; junction bases left unmatched: 8. From germline, CDR1 is SGHRS and CDR2 YFSETQ. The CDR3 runs to 16 residues. As DNA, the CDR3 is TGCGCCAGCAGCCCCTCCGGGACAGGGATCTACAATGAGCAGTTCTTC. Residues: CASSPSGTGIYNEQFF.

The gene calls are TRBV2 and TRBJ2-1, with TRBD1 matching over 7 bases. Trimming at V came to 6 bases and at J to 7 bases, leaving 12 bases not matched to a gene. From germline, CDR1 is SNHLY and CDR2 FYNNEI. This CDR3 is built from 15 residues. CDR3 nucleotides: TGTGCCAGCAGCGCTGACAGGGCTGGTTTGAATGAGCAGTTCTTC. This sequence encodes CASSADRAGLNEQFF.

The chain employs TRBV6-5 and TRBJ2-7; TRBD2 aligns across 8 bases. This CDR3 contains 13 residues. Germline trimming cut 8 bases from V and 3 bases from J; bases unmatched to any gene: 6. Germline CDR1 reads MNHEY; CDR2 reads SVGAGI. Here the CDR3 DNA reads TGTGCCAGCTCTAGACTAGCGTTCTACGAGCAGTACTTC. It yields the protein CASSRLAFYEQYF.

The chain carries TRBV10-1 and TRBJ1-2, with TRBD1 identical over 7 bases. The V gene's germline CDR1 is WNHNN and CDR2 SYGVQD (reference sequence). With 2 bases clipped from V and 3 bases from J, the junction kept 0 bases outside the gene matches. The CDR3 loop spans 13 amino acids. CDR3: CASSEDRDYGYTF. CDR3 bases: TGCGCCAGCAGTGAGGACAGGGACTATGGCTACACCTTC.

V and J are TRBV15 and TRBJ1-4, with a tentative D call TRBD1 (6 bases). With 0 bases removed from V and 12 bases from J, the gap between germline ends came to 17 bases. This CDR3 has 15 residues. Germline-derived CDR1 and CDR2 are LNHNV and YYDKDF (reference sequence). The CDR3 is CATSREGGPAPELFF. The CDR3 coding sequence is TGTGCCACCAGCAGAGAAGGGGGGCCGGCGCCGGAACTGTTTTTT.

This clone was found once. The V call is TRBV6-6, the J call TRBJ1-1, with a tentative D call TRBD1 (5 bases). Trimming shortened V by 5 bases and J by 3 bases, and 10 bases separated the two germline ends. There are 13 residues in the CDR3. CDR1 is MNHNY, CDR2 SVGAGI, per germline (reference sequence). CDR3 in DNA: TGTGCCAGCAGTCCCAGGGTCTACACTGAAGCTTTCTTT. Protein: CASSPRVYTEAFF.

The chain links TRBV10-1 to TRBJ1-1, with D maybe TRBD1 (5 bases). In germline, CDR1 is WNHNN, CDR2 SYGVQD (reference sequence). V was cut by 7 bases and J by 1 base, with 16 bases left in between. This CDR3 contains 15 residues. In DNA, the CDR3 is TGCGCCAGCACGACACCGCGGGGACCGAACACTGAAGCTTTCTTT. Its translation: CASTTPRGPNTEAFF.

The chain combines TRBV21-1 with TRBJ1-1. TRBV21-1 is a documented pseudogene. The CDR3 has 13 amino acids. The CDR3 region has the DNA TGTGCCAGCAGCAAAGGGGAAGACACTGAAGCTTTCTTT. Encoded protein: CASSKGEDTEAFF.

This chain uses TRBV2 with TRBJ1-5; weak D call: TRBD1 (5 bases). This CDR3 is 13 amino acids long. Trimming cost V 5 bases and J 5 bases, with 10 bases left between them. Germline V gives CDR1 SNHLY, CDR2 FYNNEI. CDR3 DNA sequence: TGTGCCAGCAGTCCTCAAGGGGATCAGCCCCAGCATTTT. Protein product: CASSPQGDQPQHF.

The rearrangement links TRBV5-1 to TRBJ1-6, with D maybe TRBD1 (6 bases). V lost 4 bases and J 6 bases, leaving 8 bases between the germline ends. CDR1 and CDR2 from the germline V gene are SGHRS and YFSETQ. The CDR3 totals 13 residues. Written as DNA, the CDR3 is TGCGCCAGCAGCCCACAGGGTAATTCACCCCTCCACTTT. This gives the protein CASSPQGNSPLHF.

The chain is built from TRBV11-2 and TRBJ1-6, with no clear D. Trimming took off 1 base at V and 2 bases at J, with 9 bases between the two ends. The CDR3 contains 16 residues. Germline V gene lookup returns CDR1 SGHAT and CDR2 FQNNGV. CDR3 DNA: TGTGCCAGCAGCTTAGTCTCCGTCACCTATAATTCACCCCTCCACTTT. The encoded protein is CASSLVSVTYNSPLHF.